What follows are 18 T cell receptor beta chains derived from one specimen sequenced in a study of OX40 agonist ivuxolimab in advanced cancers. TCRdb's copy holds only in-frame clones and misses some; the assay was immunoSEQ multiplex PCR. This sample has 45,000 or so clones, with 85% to 90% found just once. The material sequenced was CD4+ or CD8+ T cells sorted from blood, taken in a trial of the OX40 agonist ivuxolimab. All receptors derive from an adult with an advanced solid tumor such as melanoma, head and neck, liver or kidney cancer.

The rearrangement uses TRBV6-5 and TRBJ2-7, with a tentative D call TRBD2 (6 bases). This CDR3 is built from 16 residues. Looked up from germline, CDR1 is MNHEY and CDR2 is SVGAGI. Trimming shortened V by 0 bases and J by 9 bases, and 21 bases separated the two germline ends. CDR3 nucleotide sequence: TGTGCCAGCAGTTACTCGAACGGCGGGACGCCCACCAGGCAGTACTTC. Amino acids: CASSYSNGGTPTRQYF.

The chain links TRBV5-1 to TRBJ2-1, with D maybe TRBD2 (6 bases). V was pared by 0 bases and J by 0 bases, with 7 bases between. The length of the CDR3 is 15 residues. Germline values: CDR1 SGHRS, CDR2 YFSETQ. In nucleotides, the CDR3 is TGCGCCAGCAGCTTGGACGGGAGCTCCTACAATGAGCAGTTCTTC. Translation gives CASSLDGSSYNEQFF.

V usage is TRBV5-1 and J usage is TRBJ2-5; 8 nucleotides align to TRBD2. Losses at the gene ends were 6 bases for V and 2 bases for J; bases not matched to a gene: 24. The CDR3 length is 20 residues. Looked up from germline, CDR1 is SGHRS and CDR2 is YFSETQ. The DNA of the CDR3 is TGCGCCAGCACCCCGGCGTTAGCGGGACACACAGGATACCCACAAGAGACCCAGTACTTC. Residues: CASTPALAGHTGYPQETQYF.

The chain links TRBV11-2 to TRBJ2-2; 13 bases are a match to TRBD2. After removal of 1 base from V and 6 bases from J, the junction contained 5 bases not matched to a gene. The CDR3 contains 17 residues. CDR1 and CDR2 from the germline V gene are SGHAT and FQNNGV. The CDR3 spells CASSLARTSGRAGELFF. CDR3 nucleotides: TGTGCCAGCAGCTTAGCCCGGACTAGCGGGAGAGCCGGGGAGCTGTTTTTT.

This chain uses TRBV30 with TRBJ2-1; 7 positions match TRBD2. The germline V gene has CDR1 GTSNPN and CDR2 SVGIG (reference sequence). V was pared by 2 bases and J by 3 bases, with 10 bases of the junction left unmatched. This CDR3 contains 16 residues. The CDR3, as DNA: TGTGCCTGGAGTCTTGGGGGTAGCGGGTTCTACAATGAGCAGTTCTTC. Translated, it gives CAWSLGGSGFYNEQFF. The whole variable domain, remainder taken from reference TRBV30 and TRBJ2-1, is SQTIHQWPATLVQPVGSPLSLECTVEGTSNPNLYWYRQAAGRGLQLLFYSVGIGQISSEVPQNLSASRPQDRQFILSSKKLLLSDSGFYLCAWSLGGSGFYNEQFFGPGTRLTVL.

This chain links TRBV9 with TRBJ1-4; D is unclear. Germline V CDR1 and CDR2: SGDLS, YYNGEE. This CDR3 has 14 residues. The ends were cut back, 0 bases at V and 7 bases at J, with 10 bases in the middle. The CDR3 region is CASSVGGWGEKLFF. For the CDR3, the DNA is TGTGCCAGCAGCGTAGGCGGGTGGGGTGAAAAACTGTTTTTT.

This clone has only one observation. J is TRBJ2-6 and V is TRBV29-1, with TRBD1 as a possible D gene (6 bases). Germline CDR1 reads SQVTM; CDR2 reads ANQGSEA. CDR3 length: 15 amino acids. Trimming shortened V by 3 bases and J by 3 bases, and 12 bases separated the two germline ends. The CDR3 DNA follows: TGCAGCGTTGAGGGGGAAGGGGGTGGGGCCAACGTCCTGACTTTC. Its protein product is CSVEGEGGGANVLTF.

This chain joins TRBV5-1 and TRBJ2-7, with D tentatively TRBD2 (5 bases). Per germline, CDR1 SGHRS and CDR2 YFSETQ. This CDR3 has 14 amino acids. V lost 3 bases and J 3 bases, leaving 13 bases between the germline ends. CDR3 coding DNA: TGCGCCAGCAGCTGGAATCTCGGGGACTACGAGCAGTACTTC. It translates to CASSWNLGDYEQYF.

This clone was counted between two and nine times. V is TRBV27 and J is TRBJ2-2; no definite D call. CDR1 is MNHEY and CDR2 is SMNVEV in the germline V gene (reference sequence). V was cut by 0 bases and J by 1 base, with 9 bases left in between. The CDR3 loop spans 16 amino acids. Here the CDR3 DNA reads TGTGCCAGCAGTTTATCGAGAGGCAAGAACACCGGGGAGCTGTTTTTT. Protein product: CASSLSRGKNTGELFF.

The chain combines TRBV5-1 with TRBJ1-4; 8 nucleotides line up with TRBD1. With V trimmed by 4 bases and J by 7 bases, 9 bases remained unmatched. Germline CDR1 reads SGHRS; CDR2 reads YFSETQ. This CDR3 region has 15 residues. The CDR3 nucleotides are TGCGCCAGCAGCGTGACAGGGGCGGAGGGTGAAAAACTGTTTTTT. Translation gives CASSVTGAEGEKLFF. The whole variable domain, remainder taken from reference TRBV5-1 and TRBJ1-4, is KAGVTQTPRYLIKTRGQQVTLSCSPISGHRSVSWYQQTPGQGLQFLFEYFSETQRNKGNFPGRFSGRQFSNSRSEMNVSTLELGDSALYLCASSVTGAEGEKLFFGSGTQLSVL.

This clone was found once. The chain carries TRBV7-3 and TRBJ1-5; D remains unclear. The CDR3 length is 17 residues. Germline lookup yields CDR1 SGHTA and CDR2 FQGTGA. Trimming stripped 4 bases from V and 1 base from J, with 17 bases between. The DNA for the CDR3 is TGTGCCAGCAGCTCCGAACCTGGACCCATCAGCAATCAGCCCCAGCATTTT. Translated, it gives CASSSEPGPISNQPQHF.

V is TRBV4-2 and J is TRBJ2-7, with D unclear. Germline V gene sequence: CDR1 LGHNA, CDR2 YNFKEQ. Trimming took 4 bases from V and 4 from J, leaving 11 bases between them. The CDR3 extends over 13 amino acids. The CDR3 is CASSLGYRYEQYF. The CDR3 DNA is TGTGCCAGCAGCCTCGGTTACCGGTACGAGCAGTACTTC.

This rearrangement joins TRBV7-9 to TRBJ1-1; D call uncertain. The CDR3 extends over 12 amino acids. V was pared by 10 bases and J by 1 base, with 10 bases between. Germline V gene lookup returns CDR1 SEHNR and CDR2 FQNEAQ (reference sequence). In DNA form, the CDR3 reads TGTGCCACGGGCCGCTCGAACACTGAAGCTTTCTTT. Amino acid sequence: CATGRSNTEAFF.

The chain links TRBV11-3 to TRBJ1-6, with D uncertain. The CDR3 runs 15 residues. CDR1 is SGHNT and CDR2 is YENEEA in the germline V gene. V dropped 4 bases and J dropped 11 bases, with 18 bases sitting between them. The chain's CDR3 is CASSCHRWSEAPLHF. Written as DNA, the CDR3 is TGTGCCAGCAGCTGTCACCGGTGGTCGGAGGCACCCCTCCACTTT.

This chain uses TRBV19 with TRBJ2-7; tentative D call: TRBD2 (6 bases). V gave up 6 bases and J gave up 5 bases, with 17 bases separating them. The CDR3 runs to 14 residues. CDR1 is LNHDA, CDR2 SQIVND, per germline (reference sequence). In nucleotides, the CDR3 is TGTGCCAGTAGCCTTGGGACTCCCCCGGACGAGCAGTACTTC. The encoded protein is CASSLGTPPDEQYF.

The rearrangement links TRBV15 to TRBJ2-1; D may be TRBD1 or TRBD2 (5 bases each). CDR3 length: 14 residues. Germline V gene data show CDR1 as LNHNV and CDR2 as YYDKDF (reference sequence). V shed 0 bases and J shed 9 bases, with 12 bases lying between them. This CDR3 reads CATSRDTGASEQFF. CDR3 bases: TGTGCCACCAGCAGAGATACCGGGGCCAGTGAGCAGTTCTTC.

The rearrangement uses TRBV9 and TRBJ2-1; 9 bases are shared with TRBD1. The CDR3 is made up of 16 amino acids. Germline V gives CDR1 SGDLS, CDR2 YYNGEE. J gave up 7 bases and V 4 bases, and 12 bases lay outside the gene matches. In DNA, the CDR3 is TGTGCCAGCAGCCCCCGGGGCGACAGGGGGTCGAATGAGCAGTTCTTC. Its translation: CASSPRGDRGSNEQFF.

This chain uses TRBV29-1 with TRBJ1-1; D remains unclear. The CDR3 extends over 13 amino acids. V lost 3 bases to trimming and J lost 0 bases, with 8 bases between them. Germline assignment: CDR1 SQVTM and CDR2 ANQGSEA. The chain's CDR3 is CSVEAAMNTEAFF. The CDR3 DNA follows: TGCAGCGTTGAGGCGGCCATGAACACTGAAGCTTTCTTT.